One and the same sample provided the 8 T cell receptor beta chains below, sequenced in a study of blood T cells in healthy people across ages. A second roughly 6 to 12 cycle PCR used barcoded and J-beta primers. Via MiXCR, TCRdb re-called the 5' RACE reads, giving one row per CDR3 protein. The sample yields hundreds of thousands of distinct CDR3 sequences, approximately 21% seen once. Input material: blood. The receptors stem from a man in his sixties or seventies in good health.

This clonotype has only a few counts. V usage is TRBV19 and J usage is TRBJ2-2, with TRBD2 matching over 8 bases. This CDR3 spans 16 amino acids. Trimming removed 7 bases from V and 6 bases from J; junction bases left unmatched: 13. Germline lookup yields CDR1 LNHDA and CDR2 SQIVND (reference sequence). In DNA, the CDR3 is TGTGCCAGTAATGGCCCACAGGGCGGGAGGTCCGGGGAGCTGTTTTTT. Its translation is CASNGPQGGRSGELFF.

The chain recombines TRBV28 with TRBJ1-2, with D possibly TRBD1 on 6 matching bases. Trimming removed 4 bases from V and 5 bases from J, with 11 bases in between. Per the germline V gene, CDR1 is MDHEN and CDR2 is SYDVKM. The CDR3 sequence is 13 residues long. The CDR3 DNA is TGTGCCAGCAGTTATGCACAGGGTTATGGCTACACCTTC. As protein: CASSYAQGYGYTF.

V and J are TRBV12-3 or TRBV12-4 and TRBJ2-5, with 7 bases matching TRBD1. The J call may not be correct, given that the DNA end is closer to TRBJ2-1. The CDR3 is 15 amino acids. The CDR3 DNA reads TGTGCCAGCAGCTCATCGGGACAGCCCTACAATGAGCAGTTCTTC. Protein: CASSSSGQPYNEQFF.

This sequence joins TRBV6-6 and TRBJ2-5; 9 bases line up with TRBD1. Judging by the DNA end, TRBJ2-1 fits better; the J call may be wrong. CDR1 is MNHNY and CDR2 is SVGAGI in the germline V gene (reference sequence). The CDR3 extends over 16 amino acids. Here the CDR3 reads CASISASGTGPGEQFF. CDR3 DNA: TGTGCCAGCATCTCGGCCTCCGGGACAGGGCCGGGTGAGCAGTTCTTC.

V and J are TRBV3-1 and TRBJ2-1, with D hard to call. The DNA end is more similar to TRBJ2-7, so the J call may be wrong. The CDR3 runs to 14 residues. Looked up from germline, CDR1 is LGHDT and CDR2 is YNNKEL (reference sequence). CDR3 amino acids: CASRKRRGDYEQYF. The CDR3 DNA is TGTGCCAGCAGAAAAAGGCGCGGTGACTACGAGCAGTACTTC.

The chain recombines TRBV29-1 with TRBJ2-4; the match to TRBD2 covers 13 bases. V shed 6 bases and J 2 bases; nucleotides not matched to a gene: 4. This CDR3 region has 15 residues. Looked up from germline, CDR1 is SQVTM and CDR2 is ANQGSEA. The CDR3 loop is CSVGTSGTSKNIQYF. The DNA of the CDR3 is TGCAGCGTCGGGACTAGCGGGACCTCCAAAAACATTCAGTACTTC.

This chain uses TRBV7-3 with TRBJ2-1; 10 positions agree with TRBD2. The CDR3 runs to 18 residues. Trimming cost V 2 bases and J 4 bases; bases outside gene matches: 11. Looked up from germline, CDR1 is SGHTA and CDR2 is FQGTGA. The CDR3 spells CASSLHAAGTSAYNEQFF. The CDR3 DNA reads as TGTGCCAGCAGCTTACACGCAGCTGGGACTAGCGCTTACAATGAGCAGTTCTTC. The full variable domain, rest sourced from reference TRBV7-3 and TRBJ2-1, is GAGVSQTPSNKVTEKGKYVELRCDPISGHTALYWYRQSLGQGPEFLIYFQGTGAADDSGLPNDRFFAVRPEGSVSTLKIQRTERGDSAVYLCASSLHAAGTSAYNEQFFGPGTRLTVL.

The chain is built from TRBV3-1 and TRBJ2-3, with 9 bases matching TRBD2. The ends lost 2 bases at V and 4 bases at J; junction bases unmatched: 4. The CDR3 is made up of 15 amino acids. CDR1 LGHDT and CDR2 YNNKEL come from the germline V gene (reference sequence). The CDR3 DNA sequence: TGTGCCAGCAGCCAACGCGGGAGGGCCGCAGATACGCAGTATTTT. Translation gives CASSQRGRAADTQYF.